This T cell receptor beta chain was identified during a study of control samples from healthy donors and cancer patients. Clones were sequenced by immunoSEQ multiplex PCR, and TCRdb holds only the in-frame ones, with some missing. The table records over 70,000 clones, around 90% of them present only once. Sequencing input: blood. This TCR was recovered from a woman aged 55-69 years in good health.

The CDR3 sequence is CASSDSGSDTGELFF. Here the CDR3 DNA reads TGTGCCAGCAGTGATAGCGGGAGTGACACCGGGGAGCTGTTTTTT. This rearrangement joins TRBV6-2 or TRBV6-3 to TRBJ2-2; 9 nucleotides align to TRBD2. Germline V gene data show CDR1 as MNHEY and CDR2 as SVGEGT. Trimming took 5 bases from V and 3 from J; bases not matched to a gene: 4. This CDR3 region has 15 residues.